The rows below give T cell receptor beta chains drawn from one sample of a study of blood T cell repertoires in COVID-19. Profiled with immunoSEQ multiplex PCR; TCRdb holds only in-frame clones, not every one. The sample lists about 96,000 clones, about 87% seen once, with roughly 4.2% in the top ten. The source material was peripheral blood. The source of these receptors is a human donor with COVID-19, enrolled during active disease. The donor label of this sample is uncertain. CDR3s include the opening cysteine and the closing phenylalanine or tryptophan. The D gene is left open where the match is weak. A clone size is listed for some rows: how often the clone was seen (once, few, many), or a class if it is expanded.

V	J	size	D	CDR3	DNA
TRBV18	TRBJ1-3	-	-	CASSQGVISGNTIYF	TGTGCCAGCTCACAGGGGGTGATCTCTGGAAACACCATATATTTT
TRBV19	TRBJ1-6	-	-	CASSTESGRNSPLHF	TGTGCCAGTAGTACGGAGAGCGGGCGAAATTCACCCCTCCACTTT
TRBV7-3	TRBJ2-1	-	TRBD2	CASSSEGGNYNEQFF	TGTGCCAGCAGCTCGGAGGGAGGGAACTACAATGAGCAGTTCTTC
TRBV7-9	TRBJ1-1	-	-	CASSPRRDTEAFF	TGTGCCAGCAGCCCTAGACGGGACACTGAAGCTTTCTTT
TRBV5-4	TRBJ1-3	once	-	CASSLNFDRLGGNTIYF	TGTGCCAGCAGCTTAAACTTTGACAGGCTGGGAGGAAACACCATATATTTT
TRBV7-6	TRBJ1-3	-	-	CASSLDSLSGNTIYF	TGTGCCAGCAGCTTGGACAGCCTCTCTGGAAACACCATATATTTT
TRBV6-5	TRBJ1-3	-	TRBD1	CASRHRGSSGNTIYF	TGTGCCAGCAGGCACAGGGGGAGTTCTGGAAACACCATATATTTT
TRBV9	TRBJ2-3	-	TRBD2	CASSVGSGVSTDTQYF	TGTGCCAGCAGCGTAGGTAGCGGGGTGAGCACAGATACGCAGTATTTT
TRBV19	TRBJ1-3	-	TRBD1	CATHGGDRASGNTIYF	TGTGCCACCCATGGGGGAGACAGGGCGTCTGGAAACACCATATATTTT
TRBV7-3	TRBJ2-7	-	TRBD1	CASSEGGTGFEQYF	TGTGCCAGCAGCGAGGGCGGGACAGGGTTCGAGCAGTACTTC
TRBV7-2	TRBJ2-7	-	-	CASSLALGQLSGEQYF	TGTGCCAGCAGCTTAGCGCTAGGGCAGTTAAGCGGCGAGCAGTACTTC
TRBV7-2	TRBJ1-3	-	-	CASSLGAPAGNTIYF	TGTGCCAGCAGCTTAGGGGCCCCGGCTGGAAACACCATATATTTT
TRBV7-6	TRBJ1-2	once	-	CASSPQSGNYGYTF	TGTGCCAGCAGCCCCCAGTCCGGGAACTATGGCTACACCTTC
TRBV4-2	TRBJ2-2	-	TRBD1	CASSQDEQGANTGELFF	TGTGCCAGCAGCCAAGATGAACAGGGGGCTAACACCGGGGAGCTGTTTTTT
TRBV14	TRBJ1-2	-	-	CASSQDNNREYGYTF	TGTGCCAGCAGCCAAGATAATAACAGGGAGTATGGCTACACCTTC
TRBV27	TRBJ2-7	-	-	CASSTVARSSYEQYF	TGTGCCAGCAGTACCGTAGCGAGGAGCTCCTACGAGCAGTACTTC
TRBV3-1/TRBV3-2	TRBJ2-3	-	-	CASSQPPDTQYF	TGTGCCAGCAGCCAACCTCCAGATACGCAGTATTTT
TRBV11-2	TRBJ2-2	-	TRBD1	CASSTSGTAYGELFF	TGTGCCAGCAGCACTTCCGGGACAGCTTACGGGGAGCTGTTTTTT
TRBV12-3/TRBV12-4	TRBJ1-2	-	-	CASSFTANGYTF	TGTGCCAGCAGTTTTACAGCTAATGGCTACACCTTC
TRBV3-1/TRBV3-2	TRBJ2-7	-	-	CASSQDLVTTYEQYF	TGTGCCAGCAGCCAAGATCTGGTCACTACCTACGAGCAGTACTTC